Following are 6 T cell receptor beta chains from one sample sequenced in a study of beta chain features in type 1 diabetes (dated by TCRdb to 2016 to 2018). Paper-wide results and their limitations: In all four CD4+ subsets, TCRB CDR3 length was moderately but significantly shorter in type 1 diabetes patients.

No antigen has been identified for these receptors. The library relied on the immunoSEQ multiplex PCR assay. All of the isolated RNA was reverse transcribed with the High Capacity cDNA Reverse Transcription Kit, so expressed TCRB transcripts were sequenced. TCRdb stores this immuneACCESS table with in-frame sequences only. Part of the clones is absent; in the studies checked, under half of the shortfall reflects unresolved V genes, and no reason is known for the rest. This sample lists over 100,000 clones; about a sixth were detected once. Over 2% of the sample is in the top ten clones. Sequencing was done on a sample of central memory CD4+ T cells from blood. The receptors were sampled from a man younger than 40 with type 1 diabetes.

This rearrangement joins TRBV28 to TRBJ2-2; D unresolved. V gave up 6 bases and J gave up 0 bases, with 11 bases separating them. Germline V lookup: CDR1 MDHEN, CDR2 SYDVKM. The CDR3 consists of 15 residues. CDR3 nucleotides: TGTGCCAGCAGGACGTCAGGTTCGAACACCGGGGAGCTGTTTTTT. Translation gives CASRTSGSNTGELFF.

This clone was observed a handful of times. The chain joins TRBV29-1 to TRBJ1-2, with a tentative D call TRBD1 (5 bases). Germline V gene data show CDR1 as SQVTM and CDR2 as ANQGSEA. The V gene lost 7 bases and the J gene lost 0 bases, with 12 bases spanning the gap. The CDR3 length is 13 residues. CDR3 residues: CSAEGRANYGYTF. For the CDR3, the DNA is TGCAGCGCGGAGGGACGGGCTAACTATGGCTACACCTTC.

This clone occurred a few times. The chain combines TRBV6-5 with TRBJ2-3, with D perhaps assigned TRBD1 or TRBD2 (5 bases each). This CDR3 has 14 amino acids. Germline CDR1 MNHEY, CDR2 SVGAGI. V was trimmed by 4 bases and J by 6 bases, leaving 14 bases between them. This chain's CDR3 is CASSSGLLRDTQYF. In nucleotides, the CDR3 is TGTGCCAGCAGTTCGGGGCTCTTGAGGGATACGCAGTATTTT.

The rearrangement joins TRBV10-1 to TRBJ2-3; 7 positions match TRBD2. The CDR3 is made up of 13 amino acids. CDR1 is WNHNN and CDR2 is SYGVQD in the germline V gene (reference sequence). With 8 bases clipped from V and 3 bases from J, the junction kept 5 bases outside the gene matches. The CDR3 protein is CASGLEGTDTQYF. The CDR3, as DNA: TGCGCCAGCGGACTAGAGGGAACAGATACGCAGTATTTT.

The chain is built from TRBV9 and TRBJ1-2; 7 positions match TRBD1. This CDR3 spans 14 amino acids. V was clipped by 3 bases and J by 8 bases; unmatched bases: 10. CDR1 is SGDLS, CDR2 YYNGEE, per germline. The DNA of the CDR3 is TGTGCCAGCAGCGCCCCGGACAGGTCTGGCGGCTACACCTTC. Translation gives CASSAPDRSGGYTF. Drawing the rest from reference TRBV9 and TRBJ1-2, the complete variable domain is DSGVTQTPKHLITATGQRVTLRCSPRSGDLSVYWYQQSLDQGLQFLIQYYNGEERAKGNILERFSAQQFPDLHSELNLSSLELGDSALYFCASSAPDRSGGYTFGSGTRLTVV.

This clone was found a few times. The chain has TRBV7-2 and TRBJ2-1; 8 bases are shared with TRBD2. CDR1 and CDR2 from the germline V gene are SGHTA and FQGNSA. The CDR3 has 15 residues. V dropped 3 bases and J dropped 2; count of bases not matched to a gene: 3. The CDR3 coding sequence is TGTGCCAGCAGCTTTGAACTAGCGGCCTACAATGAGCAGTTCTTC. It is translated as CASSFELAAYNEQFF.